The following is a T cell receptor (beta chain) sequence with its context. What it binds is not known. This same CDR3 is encoded by further DNA sequences in the sample. The data were obtained in a study of cytomegalovirus exposure and HLA in healthy donors. The length of the CDR3 is 14 residues. V was pared by 0 bases and J by 6 bases, with 4 bases of the junction left unmatched. Germline V gene data show CDR1 as SGHRS and CDR2 as YFSETQ. Study-wide results and limits: Earlier results showed most TCR beta V segments being productive about 87% or about 30% of the time. A highly shared variant cluster was judged a likely technical artifact. It was reported that the classifier diagnosed cytomegalovirus status with high specificity and sensitivity in both the original and validation cohorts. Investigators reported approximately 170 TCR beta chains as tied to cytomegalovirus.

Use of 60 Vbeta and 13 Jbeta primers characterized the PCR. The repertoire was sequenced with immunoSEQ multiplex PCR; TCRdb's copy has only in-frame clones and lacks some. The sample yields under 200,000 clones, roughly 71% seen once. This sequence was found in a woman in her forties or fifties in good health and CMV-seropositive. Sequences were obtained from PBMCs. The chain uses TRBV5-1 and TRBJ1-2, with 8 positions matching TRBD1. CDR3 region: CASSLAGGIDGYTF. In DNA form, the CDR3 reads TGCGCCAGCAGCTTGGCAGGGGGCATTGATGGCTACACCTTC. Complete variable domain (other parts from reference TRBV5-1 and TRBJ1-2): KAGVTQTPRYLIKTRGQQVTLSCSPISGHRSVSWYQQTPGQGLQFLFEYFSETQRNKGNFPGRFSGRQFSNSRSEMNVSTLELGDSALYLCASSLAGGIDGYTFGSGTRLTVV.